Below, 32 T cell receptor beta chains from the same sample are listed, as sequenced in a study of beta chain features in type 1 diabetes. General study findings and limits: Among patients with Type 1 diabetes, TCRB CDR3s were moderately but significantly shorter in every one of the four CD4+ subsets.

The antigens of these receptors remain unknown. The authors reverse transcribed all of the isolated RNA, so sequencing captured expressed TCRB transcripts. Produced via immunoSEQ multiplex PCR; TCRdb's table is partial and in-frame only. There are approximately 260,000 clones in the sample; 24% occur only once, and around 0.011% lies in the top ten. Sequencing input: naive CD4+ T cells from blood. Source of these receptors: a woman younger than 45 with type 1 diabetes.

V is TRBV6-5 and J is TRBJ2-7; TRBD2 might be the D (5 bases). The CDR3 loop spans 14 amino acids. Trimming cost V 6 bases and J 3 bases, with 15 bases left between them. Per the germline V gene, CDR1 is MNHEY and CDR2 is SVGAGI. For the CDR3, the DNA is TGTGCCAGCAGACTTTCTAGCAGCCACTACGAGCAGTACTTC. Amino acids: CASRLSSSHYEQYF.

The V and J genes are TRBV6-5 and TRBJ2-7, with TRBD2 as a possible D gene (5 bases). The CDR3 is 15 residues long. Germline CDR1 reads MNHEY; CDR2 reads SVGAGI. Trimming took off 4 bases at V and 1 base at J, with 14 bases between the two ends. The CDR3, as DNA: TGTGCCAGCAGTTCCACCGGGAAAAGATCCTACGAGCAGTACTTC. Protein product: CASSSTGKRSYEQYF.

This clone was observed a handful of times. The V call is TRBV7-3, the J call TRBJ2-1; a possible D gene is TRBD2 (7 bases). Trimming took 5 bases from V and 3 from J, leaving 14 bases between them. Germline V gives CDR1 SGHTA, CDR2 FQGTGA. This CDR3 spans 15 amino acids. CDR3 nucleotide sequence: TGTGCCAGCAGCCCAGGGGCGGGAGACTACAATGAGCAGTTCTTC. Its protein is CASSPGAGDYNEQFF.

This clone was picked up a small number of times. The CDR3 nucleotides are TGTGCCAGCAGCCCCCAATCCGGGCAAGAGACCCAGTACTTC. This sequence encodes CASSPQSGQETQYF. This sequence joins TRBV7-6 and TRBJ2-5; D unclear. This CDR3 region has 14 residues. Trimming removed 5 bases from V and 2 bases from J, with 12 bases in between. Per germline, CDR1 SGHVS and CDR2 FNYEAQ.

V gene TRBV5-1 combines with J gene TRBJ1-1, with D maybe TRBD1 (5 bases). The germline CDR1 and CDR2 sequences are SGHRS and YFSETQ. V was cut by 2 bases and J by 5 bases, with 16 bases left in between. CDR3 size: 15 residues. CDR3 protein: CASSFGTGAGTEAFF. In DNA, the CDR3 is TGCGCCAGCAGCTTTGGAACAGGAGCGGGGACTGAAGCTTTCTTT.

This clone was seen only a few times. The rearrangement links TRBV6-5 to TRBJ2-3, with TRBD2 matching 9 bases. Trimming at V came to 6 bases and at J to 3 bases, leaving 7 bases not matched to a gene. Germline loops: CDR1 MNHEY, CDR2 SVGAGI. This CDR3 has 15 residues. This CDR3 is CASRYSGSATDTQYF. CDR3 nucleotides: TGTGCCAGCAGATATAGCGGGAGTGCGACAGATACGCAGTATTTT.

The V gene is TRBV9, the J gene TRBJ2-2, with unresolved D. V was shortened by 1 base and J by 0 bases, with 10 bases between the two germline ends. Germline lookup yields CDR1 SGDLS and CDR2 YYNGEE. CDR3 length: 16 residues. CDR3 amino acids: CASSVLELSNTGELFF. For the CDR3, the DNA is TGTGCCAGCAGCGTATTAGAGCTTTCGAACACCGGGGAGCTGTTTTTT.

In its sample, this clone was seen a few times. This sequence joins TRBV28 and TRBJ2-5, with 8 bases fitting TRBD1. The V gene end was trimmed by 4 bases and the J gene end by 4 bases; junction bases not matched to a gene: 5. Germline CDR1 reads MDHEN; CDR2 reads SYDVKM. The CDR3 has 14 residues. The CDR3 nucleotides read TGTGCCAGCAGTTCCCGACAGGGGTTAGAGACCCAGTACTTC. Residues: CASSSRQGLETQYF.

This clone was observed a few times. V is TRBV9 and J is TRBJ2-5; TRBD2 aligns across 7 bases. Germline assignment: CDR1 SGDLS and CDR2 YYNGEE. The length of the CDR3 is 13 residues. The trim removed 3 bases at V and 4 bases at J, leaving 3 bases unmatched. CDR3 sequence: CASSASGTETQYF. The CDR3 DNA follows: TGTGCCAGCAGCGCTAGCGGAACAGAGACCCAGTACTTC.

This clone was found a few times. This chain links TRBV7-9 with TRBJ2-5; 7 nucleotides align to TRBD1. The CDR3 is 14 amino acids. CDR1 SEHNR and CDR2 FQNEAQ come from the germline V gene (reference sequence). With V trimmed by 6 bases and J by 1 base, 5 bases remained unmatched. CDR3 sequence reads: CASRPTGSQETQYF. Here the CDR3 DNA reads TGTGCCAGCAGGCCGACAGGGTCCCAAGAGACCCAGTACTTC.

The chain has TRBV15 and TRBJ2-5; maybe TRBD2 (5 bases). Trimming removed 0 bases at V and 3 bases at J, with 11 bases between. Germline V CDR1 and CDR2: LNHNV, YYDKDF (reference sequence). The CDR3 runs 15 residues. The CDR3 region is CATSRDNSGKETQYF. Here the CDR3 DNA reads TGTGCCACCAGCAGAGATAATTCCGGGAAAGAGACCCAGTACTTC.

This clone was seen more than once but under ten times. CDR3 DNA: TGTGCCAGCTCACCCCCCGGACAGGGGGAAGTGGGAGTAGGCTACACCTTC. Amino acids: CASSPPGQGEVGVGYTF. This sequence joins TRBV18 and TRBJ1-2; 10 bases align to TRBD1. V was pared by 3 bases and J by 8 bases, with 15 bases of the junction left unmatched. CDR1 is KGHSH, CDR2 LQKENI, per germline. The CDR3 consists of 17 residues.

This clone was found a few times. The chain joins TRBV29-1 to TRBJ2-1; a possible D gene is TRBD2 (5 bases). V dropped 4 bases and J dropped 0 bases, with 10 bases sitting between them. The CDR3 has 14 amino acids. The germline V gene has CDR1 SQVTM and CDR2 ANQGSEA. Written as DNA, the CDR3 is TGCAGCGTTGGGAGGAAGATCTCCTACAATGAGCAGTTCTTC. It codes for CSVGRKISYNEQFF.

This clone was recorded a few times. CDR3 protein: CASSQVVVEETQYF. As DNA, the CDR3 is TGTGCCAGCAGCCAAGTCGTCGTTGAAGAGACCCAGTACTTC. The rearrangement uses TRBV14 and TRBJ2-5; the D is unclear. This CDR3 contains 14 residues. Deletions cut 1 base from V and 3 bases from J, with 9 bases between. The V gene's germline CDR1 is SGHDN and CDR2 FVKESK.

In this sample, this clone turned up a few times. The rearrangement joins TRBV9 to TRBJ2-7; 10 bases are shared with TRBD2. Per germline, CDR1 SGDLS and CDR2 YYNGEE. Unmatched junction bases numbered 13, after V lost 1 base and J lost 0 bases. This CDR3 is built from 19 residues. The CDR3 sequence is CASSVKFPFSGRSSYEQYF. In DNA form, the CDR3 reads TGTGCCAGCAGCGTAAAATTTCCCTTTAGCGGGAGGAGCTCCTACGAGCAGTACTTC.

The table lists this clone with a few counts. This rearrangement joins TRBV28 to TRBJ2-1; 8 bases agree with TRBD2. This CDR3 spans 15 amino acids. The germline CDR1 and CDR2 sequences are MDHEN and SYDVKM. V lost 7 bases, J lost 0 bases, and 5 bases stayed unmatched. Here the CDR3 DNA reads TGTGCCAGCACCATAGCGGGACGCTCCTACAATGAGCAGTTCTTC. Protein sequence: CASTIAGRSYNEQFF.

A single count supports this clone. The chain is built from TRBV7-3 and TRBJ2-3; D possibly corresponds to TRBD1 (6 bases). CDR1 SGHTA and CDR2 FQGTGA come from the germline V gene. Trimming took off 4 bases at V and 2 bases at J, with 7 bases between the two ends. The CDR3 consists of 13 residues. DNA of the CDR3: TGTGCCAGCAGCTGGGACAACACAGATACGCAGTATTTT. Protein product: CASSWDNTDTQYF.

This chain connects TRBV7-9 to TRBJ1-1; D not resolved. The ends were cut back, 5 bases at V and 3 bases at J, with 7 bases in the middle. The CDR3 has 12 residues. Germline V gene lookup returns CDR1 SEHNR and CDR2 FQNEAQ (reference sequence). The CDR3: CASSIRDTEAFF. CDR3 coding DNA: TGTGCCAGCAGCATCCGGGACACTGAAGCTTTCTTT.

This chain connects TRBV7-3 to TRBJ2-3; 8 bases are shared with TRBD2. This CDR3 is 13 amino acids long. Germline V gene lookup returns CDR1 SGHTA and CDR2 FQGTGA. Losses at the gene ends were 2 bases for V and 9 bases for J; bases not matched to a gene: 4. DNA for the CDR3: TGTGCCAGCAGCTTACGAAAGCGGGAGACGCAGTATTTT. Translated, it gives CASSLRKRETQYF.

This chain joins TRBV19 and TRBJ2-5, with 13 bases aligning to TRBD2. The CDR3 has 14 amino acids. CDR1 is LNHDA, CDR2 SQIVND, per germline (reference sequence). With V trimmed by 7 bases and J by 5 bases, 4 bases remained unmatched. Here the CDR3 reads CASTGTSGTETQYF. The DNA of the CDR3 is TGTGCCAGTACCGGGACTAGCGGGACGGAGACCCAGTACTTC.

This chain joins TRBV5-4 and TRBJ2-2, with a tentative D call TRBD1 (5 bases). Germline CDR1 reads SGHNT; CDR2 reads YYREEE (reference sequence). V was cut by 4 bases and J by 7 bases, with 17 bases left in between. This CDR3 is 15 amino acids long. The chain's CDR3 is CASSHPTEGNGELFF. DNA for the CDR3: TGTGCCAGCAGCCACCCGACAGAAGGAAACGGGGAGCTGTTTTTT.

The sample holds a few counts of this clone. V gene TRBV30 combines with J gene TRBJ1-5; D is possibly TRBD1 (5 bases). The CDR3 runs to 13 residues. Germline CDR1 is GTSNPN and CDR2 is SVGIG (reference sequence). V shed 1 base and J shed 10 bases, with 14 bases lying between them. This CDR3 is CAWSGGAGQPQHF. The CDR3 DNA sequence: TGTGCCTGGAGTGGGGGCGCGGGGCAACCCCAGCATTTT.

The genes are TRBV14 and TRBJ1-2; 7 bases fit TRBD1. Germline lookup yields CDR1 SGHDN and CDR2 FVKESK. V gave up 0 bases and J gave up 2 bases; unmatched junction bases: 6. This CDR3 region has 16 residues. The chain's CDR3 is CASSQERDSVNYGYTF. For the CDR3, the DNA is TGTGCCAGCAGCCAAGAGAGGGACAGCGTCAACTATGGCTACACCTTC.

V usage is TRBV5-1 and J usage is TRBJ2-5, with D possibly matching TRBD1 (5 bases). The CDR3 totals 14 residues. Germline lookup yields CDR1 SGHRS and CDR2 YFSETQ. With 0 bases removed from V and 3 bases from J, the gap between germline ends came to 9 bases. In DNA, the CDR3 is TGCGCCAGCAGCTTGGTTGGGGCTGAAGAGACCCAGTACTTC. Residues: CASSLVGAEETQYF.

This clone was recorded a few times. V gene TRBV6-5 combines with J gene TRBJ1-5; 9 positions match TRBD1. Germline-derived CDR1 and CDR2 are MNHEY and SVGAGI. Trimming took 7 bases from V and 12 from J; bases not matched to a gene: 10. There are 13 residues in the CDR3. The CDR3 DNA follows: TGTGCCAGCACTGAGTCCGGGACAGGGCTCCAGCATTTT. It translates to CASTESGTGLQHF.

This clone was observed once. The rearrangement links TRBV13 to TRBJ1-2; possibly TRBD1 for D (6 bases). This CDR3 is 14 amino acids long. The germline V and J ends were trimmed by 5 bases and 4 bases, with 14 bases remaining between them. Germline values: CDR1 PRHDT, CDR2 FYEKMQ (reference sequence). The CDR3 coding sequence is TGTGCCAGCAGCGGGGGCAGCGGATCCTATGGCTACACCTTC. Amino acid sequence: CASSGGSGSYGYTF.

This clone came up a few times. This chain connects TRBV15 to TRBJ2-7, with D possibly matching TRBD1 (6 bases). The CDR3 length is 14 residues. Trimming pared 5 bases from V and 0 bases from J, leaving 11 bases between. The germline CDR1 and CDR2 sequences are LNHNV and YYDKDF (reference sequence). The CDR3 nucleotides read TGTGCCACCAGCCTCGACAGGACCTCCTACGAGCAGTACTTC. Encoded protein: CATSLDRTSYEQYF.

J is TRBJ2-7 and V is TRBV5-1; 8 nucleotides align to TRBD2. The CDR3 is 17 amino acids. The trim removed 0 bases at V and 7 bases at J, leaving 15 bases unmatched. The germline CDR1 and CDR2 sequences are SGHRS and YFSETQ. CDR3 residues: CASSLAFQREWNREQYF. The CDR3 bases are TGCGCCAGCAGCTTGGCGTTTCAGCGGGAGTGGAATCGGGAGCAGTACTTC.

The V call is TRBV6-5, the J call TRBJ1-5, with 7 bases lining up with TRBD1. Germline loops: CDR1 MNHEY, CDR2 SVGAGI. This CDR3 is 14 amino acids long. Germline trimming cut 10 bases from V and 1 base from J; bases unmatched to any gene: 7. CDR3 in amino acids: CATRQGMSNQPQHF. The CDR3 DNA is TGTGCCACCCGACAGGGAATGAGCAATCAGCCCCAGCATTTT.

This clone was observed a handful of times. The chain couples TRBV27 to TRBJ1-5, with a possible D match to TRBD1 (5 bases). Germline V gives CDR1 MNHEY, CDR2 SMNVEV (reference sequence). V was pared by 0 bases and J by 4 bases, with 10 bases between. The CDR3 loop spans 15 amino acids. DNA for the CDR3: TGTGCCAGCAGTTTATCGACAGACAGTAATCAGCCCCAGCATTTT. Its protein is CASSLSTDSNQPQHF.

This chain links TRBV4-2 with TRBJ2-2; tentatively, D is TRBD2 (6 bases). The CDR3 length is 14 residues. V was shortened by 4 bases and J by 4 bases, with 10 bases between the two germline ends. Germline V gives CDR1 LGHNA, CDR2 YNFKEQ. CDR3 sequence (DNA): TGTGCCAGCAGCCCGACTAGTGCCACCGGGGAGCTGTTTTTT. Translated, it gives CASSPTSATGELFF.

This clone has only one observation. Distinct nucleotide sequences in the sample also encode this CDR3. This sequence joins TRBV5-6 and TRBJ2-7; possible D gene TRBD1, 6 bases. Germline V gene data show CDR1 as SGHDT and CDR2 as YYEEEE. CDR3 size: 13 residues. The ends were cut back, 0 bases at V and 3 bases at J, with 7 bases in the middle. This chain's CDR3 is CASSLGGGYEQYF. The CDR3 DNA is TGTGCCAGCAGCTTGGGAGGGGGCTACGAGCAGTACTTC.